This passage covers 29 T cell receptor beta chains from one sample sequenced in a study of T cell clones after liver transplantation. Repertoires were generated with immunoSEQ multiplex PCR, while TCRdb's copy carries only in-frame clones and drops some. The sample has about 68,000 clones, 92% seen once. The sample in question was CD4+ T cells from blood, obtained approximately 27 months after liver transplant. These receptors were collected from a human patient who received a liver transplant. Some T cells may be transferred from the graft donor.

The V and J genes are TRBV4-3 and TRBJ2-2; the match to TRBD2 covers 9 bases. Looked up from germline, CDR1 is LGHNA and CDR2 is YSLEER. Trimming took 0 bases from V and 2 from J; bases not matched to a gene: 4. This CDR3 contains 17 residues. The CDR3 region is CASSQDLGLANTGELFF. The DNA for the CDR3 is TGCGCCAGCAGCCAAGATCTGGGACTAGCCAACACCGGGGAGCTGTTTTTT.

On this clone itself: At the DNA level, this CDR3 is encoded by other sequences in the same sample as well. The rearrangement links TRBV11-3 to TRBJ2-2; TRBD1 matches 8 bases. V gave up 3 bases and J gave up 1 base; unmatched junction bases: 1. This CDR3 spans 15 amino acids. The germline CDR1 and CDR2 sequences are SGHNT and YENEEA. Here the CDR3 DNA reads TGTGCCAGCAGCTTTGGGACAGGGAACACCGGGGAGCTGTTTTTT. Amino acid sequence: CASSFGTGNTGELFF.

The chain links TRBV11-2 to TRBJ2-1, with D possibly TRBD2 on 5 matching bases. Germline CDR1 SGHAT, CDR2 FQNNGV. Deletions cut 0 bases from V and 8 bases from J, with 11 bases between. The CDR3 sequence is 14 residues long. CDR3 in DNA: TGTGCCAGCAGCTTAGATCGAGGGTCGGATGAGCAGTTCTTC. Amino acid sequence: CASSLDRGSDEQFF. The whole variable domain, filled in from reference TRBV11-2 and TRBJ2-1, reads EAGVAQSPRYKIIEKRQSVAFWCNPISGHATLYWYQQILGQGPKLLIQFQNNGVVDDSQLPKDRFSAERLKGVDSTLKIQPAKLEDSAVYLCASSLDRGSDEQFFGPGTRLTVL.

V usage is TRBV10-1 and J usage is TRBJ2-2; no reliable D call. CDR3 length: 13 residues. V dropped 1 base and J dropped 4 bases, with 4 bases sitting between them. CDR1 is WNHNN, CDR2 SYGVQD, per germline (reference sequence). The CDR3 spells CASSELVTGELFF. CDR3 in DNA: TGCGCCAGCAGTGAGTTGGTCACCGGGGAGCTGTTTTTT.

This chain connects TRBV27 to TRBJ1-1, with D hard to call. There are 13 residues in the CDR3. With 5 bases removed from V and 4 bases from J, the gap between germline ends came to 11 bases. Germline assignment: CDR1 MNHEY and CDR2 SMNVEV (reference sequence). The DNA for the CDR3 is TGTGCCAGCAGTCCACGTCGAAGCACTGAAGCTTTCTTT. Protein: CASSPRRSTEAFF.

The V gene is TRBV7-3, the J gene TRBJ2-5; tentative D call: TRBD2 (5 bases). V lost 4 bases, J lost 5 bases, and 14 bases lay in between. Looked up from germline, CDR1 is SGHTA and CDR2 is FQGTGA. There are 14 residues in the CDR3. CDR3 residues: CASSYSGPGETQYF. In DNA form, the CDR3 reads TGTGCCAGCAGCTACAGCGGCCCCGGGGAGACCCAGTACTTC.

V gene TRBV10-3 combines with J gene TRBJ2-3; D unclear. The CDR3 is 12 residues long. Germline V gene sequence: CDR1 ENHRY, CDR2 SYGVKD. V dropped 0 bases and J dropped 6 bases, with 4 bases sitting between them. In DNA form, the CDR3 reads TGTGCCATCAGTGAGTCAGGGGATACGCAGTATTTT. Translation: CAISESGDTQYF.

V usage is TRBV27 and J usage is TRBJ2-3; 8 bases line up with TRBD2. V shed 0 bases, J shed 9 bases, and the junction held 11 bases outside the gene matches. Per the germline V gene, CDR1 is MNHEY and CDR2 is SMNVEV (reference sequence). The CDR3 has 16 amino acids. CDR3 protein: CASSLSRGAGGGTQYF. For the CDR3, the DNA is TGTGCCAGCAGTTTATCGAGAGGTGCCGGGGGGGGGACGCAGTATTTT.

This chain connects TRBV28 to TRBJ2-7; no definite D call. CDR3 length equals 12 residues. Trimming removed 6 bases from V and 2 bases from J, with 8 bases in between. Looked up from germline, CDR1 is MDHEN and CDR2 is SYDVKM. This CDR3 reads CASSPPTYEQYF. Here the CDR3 DNA reads TGTGCCAGCAGCCCCCCCACCTACGAGCAGTACTTC.

CDR3 residues: CASSLDLGGTSYNEQFF. CDR3 in DNA: TGTGCCAGCAGCCTCGACCTGGGAGGCACCTCCTACAATGAGCAGTTCTTC. V is TRBV11-3 and J is TRBJ2-1, with D perhaps matching TRBD2 (6 bases). V shed 5 bases and J shed 0 bases, with 17 bases lying between them. The CDR3 sequence is 17 residues long. Germline CDR1 and CDR2: SGHNT and YENEEA.

The chain uses TRBV5-1 and TRBJ1-4; possible D gene TRBD1, 5 bases. This CDR3 has 15 amino acids. Germline CDR1 SGHRS, CDR2 YFSETQ. Trimming stripped 3 bases from V and 8 bases from J, with 17 bases between. CDR3 sequence reads: CASSWGSGGVEKLFF. The CDR3, as DNA: TGCGCCAGCAGCTGGGGAAGTGGGGGAGTCGAAAAACTGTTTTTT.

The rearrangement uses TRBV5-1 and TRBJ2-1; TRBD1 agrees at 8 bases. Germline V gene sequence: CDR1 SGHRS, CDR2 YFSETQ. V lost 3 bases to trimming and J lost 1 base; unmatched junction nucleotides: 3. This CDR3 region has 15 residues. CDR3 coding DNA: TGCGCCAGCAGCTACGGACAGGGATCCTACAATGAGCAGTTCTTC. Amino acids: CASSYGQGSYNEQFF.

The chain links TRBV5-4 to TRBJ1-3, with TRBD1 as a possible D gene (5 bases). V shed 0 bases and J shed 1 base, with 8 bases lying between them. Germline lookup yields CDR1 SGHNT and CDR2 YYREEE (reference sequence). This CDR3 comprises 15 residues. CDR3 bases: TGTGCCAGCAGCTTGGGGGGGGTTTCTGGAAACACCATATATTTT. It codes for CASSLGGVSGNTIYF.

V is TRBV5-1 and J is TRBJ2-5; D uncertain. V lost 3 bases and J 5 bases, leaving 5 bases between the germline ends. The length of the CDR3 is 11 residues. CDR1 SGHRS and CDR2 YFSETQ come from the germline V gene. Here the CDR3 reads CASSSLETQYF. The CDR3 coding sequence is TGCGCCAGCAGCTCTTTGGAGACCCAGTACTTC.

CDR3 nucleotides: TGTGCCAGCAGCGTCCGACACGCCCATTCCGATGAGCAGTTCTTC. Its translation is CASSVRHAHSDEQFF. This sequence joins TRBV9 and TRBJ2-1; D ambiguous. The V end lost 2 bases, the J end lost 8 bases, and 17 bases lay between the germline ends. The CDR3 is 15 amino acids. CDR1 SGDLS and CDR2 YYNGEE come from the germline V gene. Looking up the rest from reference TRBV9 and TRBJ2-1 gives the full variable domain: DSGVTQTPKHLITATGQRVTLRCSPRSGDLSVYWYQQSLDQGLQFLIQYYNGEERAKGNILERFSAQQFPDLHSELNLSSLELGDSALYFCASSVRHAHSDEQFFGPGTRLTVL.

This clone was found once. The CDR3 DNA follows: TGTGCCAGCAGTGAAGCTCTGAGGGGATGGGAAGCTTTCTTT. Translation gives CASSEALRGWEAFF. The chain recombines TRBV2 with TRBJ1-1, with a weak D call TRBD1 (5 bases). The CDR3 loop spans 14 amino acids. Between the trimmed V and J ends, which lost 0 bases and 8 bases, there was a span of 13 bases. Germline-derived CDR1 and CDR2 are SNHLY and FYNNEI.

CDR3 amino acids: CASSILQISSGANVLTF. The CDR3 coding sequence is TGTGCCAGCAGTATCCTACAGATTTCCTCTGGGGCCAACGTCCTGACTTTC. The chain couples TRBV28 to TRBJ2-6, with D hard to call. Looked up from germline, CDR1 is MDHEN and CDR2 is SYDVKM. The CDR3 runs 17 residues. V shed 5 bases and J shed 0 bases, with 14 bases lying between them.

As DNA, the CDR3 is TGCGCCAGCAGCTTTAGCGGGAGTACCCACGAGCAGTACTTC. Translation: CASSFSGSTHEQYF. This sequence joins TRBV5-1 and TRBJ2-7, with TRBD2 identical over 9 bases. This CDR3 comprises 14 residues. CDR1 is SGHRS, CDR2 YFSETQ, per germline. V lost 2 bases and J lost 5; bases outside the gene matches: 5.

V usage is TRBV9 and J usage is TRBJ2-3; TRBD1 is a possible D gene (6 bases). V lost 4 bases to trimming and J lost 6 bases, with 15 bases between them. Germline lookup yields CDR1 SGDLS and CDR2 YYNGEE. The CDR3 extends over 14 amino acids. CDR3 protein: CASSPRGDSDTQYF. Written as DNA, the CDR3 is TGTGCCAGCAGCCCCAGGGGAGATTCGGATACGCAGTATTTT.

In its sample, this clone was seen a few times. The chain is built from TRBV27 and TRBJ2-3, with 14 bases aligning to TRBD2. The CDR3 spans 14 residues. The junction had 2 bases not matched to a gene; V was cut back by 5 bases and J by 7 bases. Germline V gene data show CDR1 as MNHEY and CDR2 as SMNVEV (reference sequence). Here the CDR3 DNA reads TGTGCCAGCAGTGGGACTAGCGGGAGACATACGCAGTATTTT. Translation: CASSGTSGRHTQYF.

This clone has a single count. V is TRBV13 and J is TRBJ1-2; 7 positions agree with TRBD1. V was pared by 4 bases and J by 7 bases, with 12 bases of the junction left unmatched. Germline lookup yields CDR1 PRHDT and CDR2 FYEKMQ (reference sequence). This CDR3 has 15 amino acids. The CDR3 is CASSWERGGGGGYTF. The DNA for the CDR3 is TGTGCCAGCAGCTGGGAGCGTGGAGGGGGCGGTGGCTACACCTTC.

The rearrangement uses TRBV10-3 and TRBJ2-1, with TRBD2 as a possible D gene (5 bases). The germline V gene encodes CDR1 ENHRY and CDR2 SYGVKD. The V end was cut by 5 bases, the J end by 4 bases, with 15 bases between. This CDR3 contains 15 residues. The CDR3 loop is CAISPFVSGYNEQFF. In DNA, the CDR3 is TGTGCCATCAGTCCCTTTGTCTCGGGGTACAATGAGCAGTTCTTC.

The V and J genes are TRBV6-5 and TRBJ2-7, with TRBD2 matching over 8 bases. The trim removed 6 bases at V and 3 bases at J, leaving 7 bases unmatched. CDR3 length equals 14 residues. The germline V gene encodes CDR1 MNHEY and CDR2 SVGAGI. CDR3 DNA sequence: TGTGCCAGCAGGCCAAGCGGGAGCAACTACGAGCAGTACTTC. It translates to CASRPSGSNYEQYF.

This rearrangement joins TRBV27 to TRBJ2-1; D is perhaps TRBD2 (6 bases). Germline V gene lookup returns CDR1 MNHEY and CDR2 SMNVEV (reference sequence). Trimming removed 2 bases from V and 4 bases from J, with 12 bases in between. This CDR3 region has 15 residues. The CDR3 here is CASSLGGTLYNEQFF. CDR3 DNA: TGTGCCAGCAGTTTAGGAGGGACCCTATACAATGAGCAGTTCTTC.

The rearrangement links TRBV6-1 to TRBJ2-1; D may be TRBD1 or TRBD2 (5 bases each). Per germline, CDR1 MNHNS and CDR2 SASEGT. The CDR3 loop spans 13 amino acids. The V gene lost 6 bases and the J gene lost 5 bases, with 11 bases spanning the gap. The CDR3 bases are TGTGCCAGCAGGGGGACCCTTAACAATGAGCAGTTCTTC. It translates to CASRGTLNNEQFF.

J is TRBJ2-1 and V is TRBV11-3; TRBD1 aligns across 7 bases. V gave up 5 bases and J gave up 7 bases; unmatched junction bases: 5. Germline CDR1 reads SGHNT; CDR2 reads YENEEA. This CDR3 has 13 amino acids. The CDR3 sequence is CASSRSGGNEQFF. The CDR3 DNA sequence: TGTGCCAGCAGCCGGTCAGGGGGAAATGAGCAGTTCTTC.

The rearrangement joins TRBV19 to TRBJ2-7; the D is unclear. Between the trimmed V and J ends, which lost 6 bases and 2 bases, there was a span of 14 bases. Germline V gene data show CDR1 as LNHDA and CDR2 as SQIVND (reference sequence). The CDR3 length is 14 residues. The CDR3 DNA sequence: TGTGCCAGTAGCCCCAACGTTGCGGCCTACGAGCAGTACTTC. Residues: CASSPNVAAYEQYF.

The chain joins TRBV23-1 to TRBJ2-7; 8 nucleotides align to TRBD1. TRBV23-1 is assigned to the ORF class and has an uncertain function. The V gene end was trimmed by 6 bases and the J gene end by 3 bases; junction bases not matched to a gene: 13. This CDR3 has 16 amino acids. In DNA, the CDR3 is TGCGCCAGCAGCAAAATCCGACAGGGGACACACTACGAGCAGTACTTC. The encoded protein is CASSKIRQGTHYEQYF.

This clone has only a few counts. V usage is TRBV18 and J usage is TRBJ2-2; D might be TRBD1 (6 bases). The germline gives CDR1 KGHSH, CDR2 LQKENI. The V gene lost 3 bases and the J gene lost 5 bases, with 16 bases spanning the gap. This CDR3 has 16 residues. CDR3 sequence (DNA): TGTGCCAGCTCACCTCTCCCGAGACAGGAAACCGGGGAGCTGTTTTTT. Translated: CASSPLPRQETGELFF.